This TCR beta chain was sequenced during a study of blood T cell repertoires in COVID-19. On the study more broadly: Spain, Italy and the United States supplied samples that represented acute and convalescent COVID-19.

In the original analysis: Scientists estimated how many nucleated cells there were by amplifying reference gene primers. TCRdb's table, derived via immunoSEQ multiplex PCR, lists solely in-frame clones and lacks some. D and trimming were read from the DNA, whereas the V and J calls and clone size are those reported in that table. The sample includes about 220,000 clones, more than 65% of them seen just once. Germline CDR1 MNHEY, CDR2 SMNVEV (reference sequence). The CDR3 runs to 17 residues. V was clipped by 0 bases and J by 3 bases, with 16 bases between them. J is TRBJ2-3 and V is TRBV27; a weak D match, TRBD1 (5 bases). This TCR was sampled from a woman between 25 and 40 years old who had recovered from COVID-19. Material: peripheral blood. The CDR3: CASSLSGPAGWTDTQYF. The CDR3, as DNA: TGTGCCAGCAGTTTATCGGGGCCCGCCGGTTGGACAGATACGCAGTATTTT.